This T cell receptor (beta chain) originates from a study of shared clonotypes between healthy human individuals. Findings and limits, study-wide: Only blood underwent sampling, and tissue repertoires likely differ.

As regards this clone: The target antigen is unknown.

Per the germline V gene, CDR1 is SGHRS and CDR2 is YFSETQ. The junction had 6 bases not matched to a gene; V was cut back by 0 bases and J by 0 bases. The CDR3 totals 18 residues. As defined, naive CD8 cells were CD45RO-negative and positively selected for CCR7, with terminally differentiated effector memory CD45RA+ cells excluded. The input for sorted-subset replicate PCRs was around 210 ng DNA, tens of thousands of T cell genomes. Assay used: immunoSEQ multiplex PCR; TCRdb lists only in-frame clones, some missing. The table lists hundreds of thousands of clones, approximately 90% of them singletons, with approximately 24% in the top ten.

The receptor's source is a young man in good health. The specimen sequenced was naive CD8+ T cells sorted from blood. The J gene is TRBJ2-1, the V gene TRBV5-1; TRBD2 aligns across 10 bases. In DNA form, the CDR3 reads TGCGCCAGCAGCTTGGTGCTAGCGGGAGCCGGCTCCTACAATGAGCAGTTCTTC. Amino acids: CASSLVLAGAGSYNEQFF.